This TCR beta chain was sequenced for a study of blood T cell repertoires in COVID-19. At the level of the study: Whether acute or convalescent, the COVID-19 samples came from the United States, Italy and Spain. From T cells, B-cell-depleted T cells, or PBMCs came the material, which was cDNA or gDNA.

This clone appeared a few times. The sample has other DNA sequences that encode this CDR3 too. V gave up 2 bases and J gave up 10 bases; unmatched junction bases: 3. This CDR3 is built from 12 residues. Germline V CDR1 and CDR2: SGHKS, YYEKEE (reference sequence). Original processing notes: Amplification of reference gene primers was used by the study to estimate nucleated cell counts. Sequenced by immunoSEQ multiplex PCR; TCRdb stores in-frame clones only, minus some. V and J calls and clone size follow that table, whereas D and trimming were derived from the DNA. The sample comprises about 100,000 clones, roughly nine tenths of which are singletons, and roughly 2.1% rests with the top ten.

This chain joins TRBV5-5 and TRBJ2-1; TRBD2 agrees at 7 bases. This sequence originates from a man between 45 and 60 years old with active COVID-19. Sequencing was performed on peripheral blood. The CDR3 nucleotides read TGTGCCAGCAGCTTCGGACTAGGAGAGCAGTTCTTC. Translation gives CASSFGLGEQFF.